The 27 T cell receptor beta chains reported below all come from one sample, sequenced in a study of CD8 T cells in ankylosing spondylitis. TCRdb re-called the 5' RACE reads through MiXCR, storing one row per CDR3 protein. In the table there are tens of thousands of distinct CDR3 sequences, more than 25% of which are singletons. The material sequenced was blood, either unsorted or a sorted T cell fraction (not recorded which). The source of these receptors is a male donor with ankylosing spondylitis or in good health (not recorded which).

This clonotype was observed a few times. J is TRBJ2-3 and V is TRBV7-2; 11 bases align to TRBD2. Germline CDR1 SGHTA, CDR2 FQGNSA. The V and J ends lost 1 base and 0 bases, in that order; junction bases with no gene match: 3. The CDR3 is 17 residues long. CDR3 amino acids: CASSLVGTSGSTDTQYF. The CDR3 nucleotides read TGTGCCAGCAGCTTAGTGGGGACTAGCGGTAGCACAGATACGCAGTATTTT.

This CDR3 reads CASSLYGGSGAYEQYF. CDR3 DNA sequence: TGCGCCAGCAGCTTGTATGGCGGGAGCGGGGCCTACGAGCAGTACTTC. V is TRBV5-1 and J is TRBJ2-7; 7 nucleotides line up with TRBD2. Germline loops: CDR1 SGHRS, CDR2 YFSETQ. V shed 1 base and J 2 bases; nucleotides not matched to a gene: 9. The CDR3 totals 16 residues.

V is TRBV20-1 and J is TRBJ1-5; D remains unclear. Germline CDR1 is DFQATT and CDR2 is SNEGSKA (reference sequence). Trimming stripped 3 bases from V and 0 bases from J, with 9 bases between. The CDR3 runs 14 residues. CDR3 residues: CSASGWDSNQPQHF. In nucleotides, the CDR3 is TGCAGTGCTAGTGGTTGGGATAGCAATCAGCCCCAGCATTTT.

The chain links TRBV5-1 to TRBJ2-5; 13 nucleotides line up with TRBD2. With V trimmed by 0 bases and J by 3 bases, 2 bases remained unmatched. CDR1 SGHRS and CDR2 YFSETQ come from the germline V gene. CDR3 length: 16 amino acids. The DNA for the CDR3 is TGCGCCAGCAGCTTGGGGGGACTAGCGGGAAAAGAGACCCAGTACTTC. This gives the protein CASSLGGLAGKETQYF.

The chain joins TRBV5-1 to TRBJ1-1; unclear D gene. The V end lost 2 bases, the J end lost 8 bases, and 13 bases lay between the germline ends. Germline V gene lookup returns CDR1 SGHRS and CDR2 YFSETQ. The CDR3 runs 13 residues. For the CDR3, the DNA is TGCGCCAGCAGCTTTGGTAATGGAGGGGAAGCTTTCTTT. It yields the protein CASSFGNGGEAFF.

In this sample, this clonotype turned up a few times. J is TRBJ1-2 and V is TRBV28, with D tentatively TRBD1 (5 bases). Germline V gene data show CDR1 as MDHEN and CDR2 as SYDVKM. Trimming cost V 3 bases and J 6 bases, with 8 bases left between them. This CDR3 contains 12 residues. CDR3 residues: CASSFLGDGYTF. The CDR3 DNA follows: TGTGCCAGCAGTTTTTTAGGGGATGGCTACACCTTC.

This clonotype was seen repeatedly, ten times or more. The chain couples TRBV24-1 to TRBJ2-3; tentatively, D is TRBD2 (5 bases). The CDR3 is 15 residues long. Trimming took 4 bases from V and 0 from J, leaving 10 bases between them. CDR1 and CDR2 from the germline V gene are KGHDR and SFDVKD. DNA for the CDR3: TGTGCCACCAGTGAGTCCGGGATAAGCACAGATACGCAGTATTTT. Amino acid sequence: CATSESGISTDTQYF.

This clonotype was seen a handful of times. This chain uses TRBV10-3 with TRBJ1-3; 7 nucleotides align to TRBD1. The trim removed 6 bases at V and 2 bases at J, leaving 10 bases unmatched. Per germline, CDR1 ENHRY and CDR2 SYGVKD. CDR3 length: 16 residues. For the CDR3, the DNA is TGTGCCATCAGAGAAACTTTGACAGGGACTGGAAACACCATATATTTT. Translation: CAIRETLTGTGNTIYF.

The rearrangement uses TRBV7-9 and TRBJ2-1, with 7 positions matching TRBD2. The V and J ends lost 8 bases and 4 bases, in that order; junction bases with no gene match: 8. Germline V gene data show CDR1 as SEHNR and CDR2 as FQNEAQ (reference sequence). This CDR3 is built from 14 residues. The CDR3 DNA is TGTGCCAGCTCGGGGGAGGGGACTTACAATGAGCAGTTCTTC. It specifies CASSGEGTYNEQFF.

This rearrangement joins TRBV5-1 to TRBJ2-7; D is perhaps TRBD1 (6 bases). Germline CDR1 SGHRS, CDR2 YFSETQ. The V end lost 0 bases, the J end lost 3 bases, and 7 bases lay between the germline ends. The CDR3 loop spans 13 amino acids. CDR3 in DNA: TGCGCCAGCAGCTTGGAAGGGGGCTACGAGCAGTACGTC. Amino acids: CASSLEGGYEQYV.

There are a few counts of this clonotype. The chain carries TRBV9 and TRBJ1-1; D is unclear. Trimming took off 0 bases at V and 3 bases at J, with 6 bases between the two ends. CDR1 and CDR2 (germline): SGDLS, YYNGEE. The CDR3 contains 13 residues. CDR3 coding DNA: TGTGCCAGCAGCGTAGACATCGACACTGAAGCTTTCTTT. This sequence encodes CASSVDIDTEAFF.

This clonotype was recorded at least ten times. The CDR3 bases are TGCAGTGCGGCCCGGGCCGGTTCCTACAATGAGCAGTTCTTC. This translates into CSAARAGSYNEQFF. The rearrangement joins TRBV20-1 to TRBJ2-1; D is unclear. The CDR3 has 14 amino acids. Germline lookup yields CDR1 DFQATT and CDR2 SNEGSKA (reference sequence). Deletions cut 6 bases from V and 1 base from J, with 13 bases between.

This clonotype was recorded only once. The chain is built from TRBV7-9 and TRBJ2-1; 8 bases agree with TRBD2. The germline V gene encodes CDR1 SEHNR and CDR2 FQNEAQ (reference sequence). The length of the CDR3 is 16 residues. Trimming at V came to 5 bases and at J to 5 bases, leaving 11 bases not matched to a gene. The CDR3 spells CASSLSTGGFHNEQFF. CDR3 nucleotide sequence: TGTGCCAGCAGCCTATCTACGGGAGGGTTCCACAATGAGCAGTTCTTC.

This clonotype was recorded a few times. V is TRBV7-9 and J is TRBJ2-2; perhaps TRBD1 as D (5 bases). CDR3 length: 17 residues. Per the germline V gene, CDR1 is SEHNR and CDR2 is FQNEAQ (reference sequence). The V end was cut by 7 bases, the J end by 4 bases, with 22 bases between. The CDR3 loop reads CASTAPQEISVTGELFF. The CDR3 DNA sequence: TGTGCCAGCACCGCCCCACAGGAAATTTCGGTCACCGGGGAGCTGTTTTTT.

A single count supports this clonotype. This is likely a read error, given that the CDR3 carries no conserved phenylalanine or tryptophan at its end. The chain is built from TRBV19 and TRBJ2-7, with D perhaps given as TRBD1 or TRBD2 (7 bases each). The germline CDR1 and CDR2 sequences are LNHDA and SQIVND (reference sequence). The CDR3 has 15 residues. V was trimmed by 7 bases and J by 3 bases, leaving 19 bases between them. The CDR3 sequence is CASTKQAGQNYEQYL. CDR3 coding DNA: TGTGCCAGTACCAAGCAAGCGGGACAGAACTACGAGCAGTACTTA.

The J gene is TRBJ2-2, the V gene TRBV18, with D perhaps matching TRBD2 (6 bases). This CDR3 comprises 16 residues. CDR1 is KGHSH and CDR2 is LQKENI in the germline V gene. The ends were cut back, 1 base at V and 0 bases at J, with 9 bases in the middle. The CDR3 is CASSPRLAANTGELFF. CDR3 in DNA: TGTGCCAGCTCACCACGGTTAGCGGCGAACACCGGGGAGCTGTTTTTT.

This clonotype turned up a few times. The rearrangement uses TRBV7-2 and TRBJ2-2; possibly TRBD1 for D (6 bases). This CDR3 has 14 amino acids. V dropped 7 bases and J dropped 0 bases, with 9 bases sitting between them. CDR1 is SGHTA and CDR2 is FQGNSA in the germline V gene. This CDR3 is CASIGQTNTGELFF. CDR3 nucleotide sequence: TGTGCCAGCATCGGACAGACGAACACCGGGGAGCTGTTTTTT.

In this sample, this clonotype turned up many times. This rearrangement joins TRBV20-1 to TRBJ2-1; D not certain. Germline CDR1 reads DFQATT; CDR2 reads SNEGSKA (reference sequence). Trimming took 6 bases from V and 4 from J, leaving 16 bases between them. There are 14 residues in the CDR3. In nucleotides, the CDR3 is TGCAGTGCCAATAGTCTCCTACCTTACAATGAGCAGTTCTTC. Residues: CSANSLLPYNEQFF.

V and J are TRBV5-6 and TRBJ1-5; possible D gene TRBD1, 5 bases. CDR3 length: 15 amino acids. The germline CDR1 and CDR2 sequences are SGHDT and YYEEEE. V lost 1 base and J lost 2, with 10 bases in between. The CDR3 DNA reads as TGTGCCAGCAGCTTGCGGCAGGGCGGCAATCAGCCCCAGCATTTT. As protein: CASSLRQGGNQPQHF.

There are a few counts of this clonotype. The chain carries TRBV29-1 and TRBJ2-2, with 7 bases matching TRBD1. Germline V CDR1 and CDR2: SQVTM, ANQGSEA. The CDR3 length is 15 residues. J lost 5 bases, V lost 4 bases, and 10 bases had no gene match. The CDR3 protein is CSVGPSGGGTGELFF. The CDR3 nucleotides are TGCAGCGTTGGTCCGTCAGGGGGTGGAACCGGGGAGCTGTTTTTT.

This clonotype was seen just once. This chain connects TRBV12-3 or TRBV12-4 to TRBJ2-1; 16 positions agree with TRBD2. The ends lost 6 bases at V and 8 bases at J; junction bases unmatched: 19. This CDR3 spans 20 amino acids. The CDR3 bases are TGTGCCAGCAGCCAACCGGGACTAGCGGGGGGGCCTATCCTTCCGGATGAGCAGTTCTTC. The encoded protein is CASSQPGLAGGPILPDEQFF.

The chain couples TRBV5-6 to TRBJ2-5; perhaps TRBD2 as D (6 bases). In germline, CDR1 is SGHDT, CDR2 YYEEEE. Trimming took 6 bases from V and 3 from J, leaving 12 bases between them. The CDR3 is 13 amino acids. Here the CDR3 reads CASTAGLKETQYF. DNA of the CDR3: TGTGCCAGCACCGCGGGACTCAAAGAGACCCAGTACTTC.

This clonotype has a handful of counts. This sequence joins TRBV20-1 and TRBJ2-1; TRBD2 aligns across 8 bases. V lost 5 bases to trimming and J lost 5 bases; unmatched junction nucleotides: 8. The CDR3 consists of 14 residues. Germline CDR1 DFQATT, CDR2 SNEGSKA (reference sequence). CDR3 sequence (DNA): TGCAGTGCTGCCGGGCCAGCGGGAGACAATGAGCAGTTCTTC. This gives the protein CSAAGPAGDNEQFF.

This chain uses TRBV18 with TRBJ2-7; D may match TRBD1 or TRBD2 (5 bases each). This CDR3 comprises 14 residues. Trimming took off 4 bases at V and 3 bases at J, with 13 bases between the two ends. Germline V gene sequence: CDR1 KGHSH, CDR2 LQKENI. The CDR3 region is CASSLGTAYYEQYF. Written as DNA, the CDR3 is TGTGCCAGCTCACTCGGGACCGCCTACTACGAGCAGTACTTC.

This clonotype was found many times. This chain links TRBV7-9 with TRBJ2-7, with TRBD1 identical over 8 bases. V dropped 1 base and J dropped 2; count of bases not matched to a gene: 7. Looked up from germline, CDR1 is SEHNR and CDR2 is FQNEAQ (reference sequence). This CDR3 contains 16 residues. The CDR3 sequence is CASSLGSGTGAYEQYV. The CDR3 DNA follows: TGTGCCAGCAGCTTAGGATCCGGGACAGGCGCCTACGAGCAGTACGTC.

The chain couples TRBV9 to TRBJ2-2, with 7 positions matching TRBD2. V was pared by 2 bases and J by 5 bases, with 9 bases of the junction left unmatched. The germline CDR1 and CDR2 sequences are SGDLS and YYNGEE. The CDR3 is 16 residues long. The CDR3 DNA follows: TGTGCCAGCAGCGTCTTTGGGACTATCCGTACCGGGGAGCTGTTTTTT. The encoded protein is CASSVFGTIRTGELFF.

Many counts were recorded for this clonotype. This chain uses TRBV6-6 with TRBJ1-2, with a weak D call TRBD1 (6 bases). This CDR3 has 12 amino acids. The V gene's germline CDR1 is MNHNY and CDR2 SVGAGI (reference sequence). Trimming took 8 bases from V and 3 from J, leaving 10 bases between them. CDR3 DNA sequence: TGTGCCAGCGGACAGCTATACTATGGCTACACCTTC. Translation gives CASGQLYYGYTF.